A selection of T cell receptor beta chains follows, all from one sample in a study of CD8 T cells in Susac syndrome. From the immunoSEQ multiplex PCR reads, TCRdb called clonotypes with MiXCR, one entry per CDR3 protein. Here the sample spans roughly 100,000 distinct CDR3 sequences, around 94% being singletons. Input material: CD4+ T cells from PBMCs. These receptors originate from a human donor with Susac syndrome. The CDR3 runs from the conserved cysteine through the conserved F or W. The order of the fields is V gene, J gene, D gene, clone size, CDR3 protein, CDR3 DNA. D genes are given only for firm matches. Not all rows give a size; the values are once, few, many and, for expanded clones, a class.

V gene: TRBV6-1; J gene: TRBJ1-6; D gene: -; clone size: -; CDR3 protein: CASSDRPGNRASPLHF; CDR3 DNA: TGTGCCAGCAGTGACCGACCGGGGAACAGGGCTTCACCCCTCCACTTT
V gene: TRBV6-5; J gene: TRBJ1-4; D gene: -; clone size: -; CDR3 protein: CASSRTATNEKLFF; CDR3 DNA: TGTGCCAGCAGCCGAACAGCAACTAATGAAAAACTGTTTTTT
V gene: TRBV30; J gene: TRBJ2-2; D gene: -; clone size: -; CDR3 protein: CAWTNPNRVTGELFF; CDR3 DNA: TGTGCCTGGACTAACCCGAACAGGGTTACCGGGGAGCTGTTTTTT
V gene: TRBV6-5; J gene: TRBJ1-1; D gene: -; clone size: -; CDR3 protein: CASSYTNRGTEAFF; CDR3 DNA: TGTGCCAGCAGTTACACCAACCGGGGTACTGAAGCTTTCTTT
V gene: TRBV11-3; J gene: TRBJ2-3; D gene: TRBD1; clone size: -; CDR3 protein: CASSVGQGTDTQYF; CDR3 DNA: TGTGCCAGCAGCGTGGGACAGGGAACAGATACGCAGTATTTT
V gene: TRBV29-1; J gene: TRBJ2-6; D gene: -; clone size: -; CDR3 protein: CSVDVDSGANVLTF; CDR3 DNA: TGCAGCGTTGACGTGGACTCTGGGGCCAACGTCCTGACTTTC
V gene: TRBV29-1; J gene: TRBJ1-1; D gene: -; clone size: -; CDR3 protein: CSVDQEAFF; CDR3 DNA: TGCAGCGTTGACCAAGAAGCTTTCTTT
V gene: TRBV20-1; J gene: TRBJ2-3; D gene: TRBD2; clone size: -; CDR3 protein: CSARDAPGLAGSTTDTQYF; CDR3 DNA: TGCAGTGCTAGAGACGCACCGGGACTAGCGGGGTCAACCACAGATACGCAGTATTTT
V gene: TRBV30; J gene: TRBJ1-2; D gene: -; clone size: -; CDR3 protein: CAWFPIRGYGYTF; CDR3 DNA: TGTGCCTGGTTCCCTATCCGAGGCTATGGCTACACCTTC
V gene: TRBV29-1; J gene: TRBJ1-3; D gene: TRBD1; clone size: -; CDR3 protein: CSVEDWDRAGNTIYF; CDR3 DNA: TGCAGCGTTGAAGATTGGGACAGGGCAGGGAACACCATATATTTT
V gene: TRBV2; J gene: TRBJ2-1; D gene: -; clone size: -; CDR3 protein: CASRGKNEQFF; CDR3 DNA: TGTGCCAGCAGGGGGAAGAATGAGCAGTTCTTC
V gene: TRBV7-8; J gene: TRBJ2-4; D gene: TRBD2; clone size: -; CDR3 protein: CASSPYRVLAGVLAKNIQYF; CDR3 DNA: TGTGCCAGCAGCCCCTACCGCGTGTTAGCGGGGGTCCTAGCCAAAAACATTCAGTACTTC
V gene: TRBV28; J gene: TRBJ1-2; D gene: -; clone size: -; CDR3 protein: CASSLSDRSRGYTF; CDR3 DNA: TGTGCCAGCAGTTTATCCGATAGATCGCGGGGCTACACCTTC
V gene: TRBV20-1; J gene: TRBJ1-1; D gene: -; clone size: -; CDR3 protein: CSAAGGRAEAFF; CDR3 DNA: TGCAGTGCCGCGGGGGGGAGAGCTGAAGCTTTCTTT
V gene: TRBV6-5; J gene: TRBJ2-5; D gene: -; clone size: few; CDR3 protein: CASSNQETQYF; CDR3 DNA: TGTGCCAGCAGTAATCAAGAGACCCAGTACTTC
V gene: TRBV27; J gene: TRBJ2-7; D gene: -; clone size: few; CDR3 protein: CASSSAYEQYF; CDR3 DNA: TGTGCCAGCAGTTCTGCCTACGAGCAGTACTTC
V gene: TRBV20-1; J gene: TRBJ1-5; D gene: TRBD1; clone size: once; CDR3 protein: CSARAGTGDSQPQHF; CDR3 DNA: TGCAGTGCTAGAGCCGGGACAGGGGATAGTCAGCCCCAGCATTTT
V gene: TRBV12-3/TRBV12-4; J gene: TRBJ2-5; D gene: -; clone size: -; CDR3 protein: CASSDTQETQYF; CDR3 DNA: TGTGCCAGCAGTGACACCCAAGAGACCCAGTACTTC
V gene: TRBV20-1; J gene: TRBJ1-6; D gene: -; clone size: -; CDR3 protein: CSAADSFSRSPLHF; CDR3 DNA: TGCAGTGCGGCCGACAGTTTCTCCCGGTCACCCCTCCACTTT
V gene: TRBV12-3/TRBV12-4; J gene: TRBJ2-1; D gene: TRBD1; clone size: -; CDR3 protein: CASSLSQGVVNEQFF; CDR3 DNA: TGTGCCAGCAGTTTATCTCAGGGGGTGGTCAATGAGCAGTTCTTC
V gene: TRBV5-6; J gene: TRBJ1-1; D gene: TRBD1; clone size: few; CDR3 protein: CASRKVSGTANTEAFF; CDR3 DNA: TGTGCCAGCAGGAAAGTCTCCGGGACAGCAAACACTGAAGCTTTCTTT
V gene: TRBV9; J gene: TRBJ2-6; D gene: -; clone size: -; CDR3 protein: CASSTTRGSGANVLTF; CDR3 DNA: TGTGCCAGCAGCACGACCAGGGGCTCTGGGGCCAACGTCCTGACTTTC
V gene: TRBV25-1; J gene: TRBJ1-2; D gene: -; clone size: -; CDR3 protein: CASSEFGLETYGYTF; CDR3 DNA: TGTGCCAGCAGTGAATTTGGCTTAGAGACCTATGGCTACACCTTC
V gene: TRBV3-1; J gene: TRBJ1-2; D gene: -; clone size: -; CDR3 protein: CASSRYRGQGQESYTF; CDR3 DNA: TGTGCCAGCAGCCGATACCGGGGGCAGGGCCAAGAGAGCTACACCTTC
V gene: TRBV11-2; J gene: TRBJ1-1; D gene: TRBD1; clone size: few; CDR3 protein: CASSLGQGVEAFF; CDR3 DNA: TGTGCCAGCAGCTTGGGACAGGGAGTTGAAGCTTTCTTT
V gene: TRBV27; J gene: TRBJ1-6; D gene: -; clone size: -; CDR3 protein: CASSLNRASPLHF; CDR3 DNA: TGTGCCAGCAGTTTAAACAGGGCCTCACCCCTCCACTTT
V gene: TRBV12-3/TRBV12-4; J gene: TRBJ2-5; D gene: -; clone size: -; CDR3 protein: CASSPGAKETQYF; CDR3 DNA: TGTGCCAGCAGTCCCGGGGCTAAAGAGACCCAGTACTTC
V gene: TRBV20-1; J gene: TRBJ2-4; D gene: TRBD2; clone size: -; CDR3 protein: CSVGELAGDLAKNIQYF; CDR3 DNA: TGCAGTGTCGGAGAACTAGCGGGGGATCTAGCCAAAAACATTCAGTACTTC
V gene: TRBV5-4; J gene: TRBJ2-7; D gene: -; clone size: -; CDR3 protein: CASSLGVPGSGYEQYF; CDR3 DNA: TGTGCCAGCAGCTTGGGGGTACCGGGGTCGGGGTACGAGCAGTACTTC
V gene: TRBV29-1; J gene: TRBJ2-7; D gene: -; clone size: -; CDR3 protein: CSVEAEGIDRLPYEQYF; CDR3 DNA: TGCAGCGTTGAGGCAGAGGGGATCGACAGGCTTCCCTACGAGCAGTACTTC
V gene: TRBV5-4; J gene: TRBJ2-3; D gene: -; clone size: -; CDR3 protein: CASSLGGVGTDTQYF; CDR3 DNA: TGTGCCAGCAGCTTGGGCGGGGTGGGCACAGATACGCAGTATTTT
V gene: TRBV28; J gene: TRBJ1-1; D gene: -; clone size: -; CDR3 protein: CASSPGERAFTEAFF; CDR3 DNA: TGTGCCAGCAGTCCCGGGGAGAGAGCGTTCACTGAAGCTTTCTTT
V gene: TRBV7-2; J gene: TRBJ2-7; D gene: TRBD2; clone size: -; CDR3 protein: CASSSLAGAHEQYF; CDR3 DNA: TGTGCCAGCAGCTCTCTAGCGGGGGCCCACGAGCAGTACTTC